The sequence of this TCR beta chain was determined in a study of blood T cell repertoires in COVID-19. Overall study: The origin of the acute and convalescent COVID-19 samples was the United States, Italy and Spain.

The CDR3 is made up of 17 amino acids. The junction had 12 bases not matched to a gene; V was cut back by 4 bases and J by 4 bases. The authors' processing: Using reference gene primer amplification, nucleated cell counts were estimated. Using immunoSEQ multiplex PCR, the repertoire was profiled, and TCRdb retains in-frame clones only, with some absent. V and J calls plus clone size are reproduced from that table; the DNA served to infer D and trimming. The repertoire consists of over 150,000 clones, with about 90% occurring once and the leading ten covering less than 0.6%. The material sequenced was peripheral blood. The receptor comes from a man aged 45-65 years with acute or convalescent COVID-19. The chain is built from TRBV23-1 and TRBJ1-5; 8 bases are shared with TRBD1. TRBV23-1 is an ORF; its function is uncertain. CDR3 coding DNA: TGCGCCAGCAGTCGACGATCCGGGACAGGTTTAAATCAGCCCCAGCATTTT. This translates into CASSRRSGTGLNQPQHF.